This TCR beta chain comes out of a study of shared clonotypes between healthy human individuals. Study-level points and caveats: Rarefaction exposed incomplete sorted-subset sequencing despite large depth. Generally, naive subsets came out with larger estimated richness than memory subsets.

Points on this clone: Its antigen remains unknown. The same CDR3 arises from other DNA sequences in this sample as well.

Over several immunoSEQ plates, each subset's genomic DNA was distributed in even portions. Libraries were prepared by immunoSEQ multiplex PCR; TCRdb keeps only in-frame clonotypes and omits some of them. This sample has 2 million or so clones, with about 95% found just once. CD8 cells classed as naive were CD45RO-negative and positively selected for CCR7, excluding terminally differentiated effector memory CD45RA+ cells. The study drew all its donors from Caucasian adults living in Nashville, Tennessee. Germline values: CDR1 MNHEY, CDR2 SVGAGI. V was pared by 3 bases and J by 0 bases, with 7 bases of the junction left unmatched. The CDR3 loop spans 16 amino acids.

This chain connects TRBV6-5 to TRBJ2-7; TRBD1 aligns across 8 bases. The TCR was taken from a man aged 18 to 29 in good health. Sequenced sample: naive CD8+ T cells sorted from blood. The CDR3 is CASSYSTGQVSYEQYF. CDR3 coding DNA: TGTGCCAGCAGTTATTCCACGGGACAGGTCTCCTACGAGCAGTACTTC.